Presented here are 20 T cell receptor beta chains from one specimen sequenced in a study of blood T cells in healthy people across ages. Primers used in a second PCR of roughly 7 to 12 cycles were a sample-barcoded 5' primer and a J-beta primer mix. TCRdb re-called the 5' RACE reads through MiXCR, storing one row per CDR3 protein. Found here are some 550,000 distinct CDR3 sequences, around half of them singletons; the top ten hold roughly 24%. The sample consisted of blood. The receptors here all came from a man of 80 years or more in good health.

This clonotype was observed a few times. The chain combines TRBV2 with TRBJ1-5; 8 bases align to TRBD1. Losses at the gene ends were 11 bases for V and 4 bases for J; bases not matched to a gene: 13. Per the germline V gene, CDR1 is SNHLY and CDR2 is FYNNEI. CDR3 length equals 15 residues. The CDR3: CAATRGPISNQPQHF. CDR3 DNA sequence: TGTGCCGCGACCAGGGGGCCCATTTCAAATCAGCCCCAGCATTTT.

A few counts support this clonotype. CDR3 residues: CAWNTGGYEQYF. Written as DNA, the CDR3 is TGTGCCTGGAATACAGGGGGGTACGAGCAGTACTTC. This chain links TRBV30 with TRBJ2-7; 8 bases fit TRBD1. This CDR3 has 12 amino acids. J lost 4 bases, V lost 4 bases, and 3 bases had no gene match. Germline V gene sequence: CDR1 GTSNPN, CDR2 SVGIG (reference sequence).

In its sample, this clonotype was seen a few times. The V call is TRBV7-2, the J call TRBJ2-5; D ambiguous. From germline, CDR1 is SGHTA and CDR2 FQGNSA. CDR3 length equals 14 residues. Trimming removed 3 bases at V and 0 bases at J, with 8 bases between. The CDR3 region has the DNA TGTGCCAGCAGCTTTGGGATGTACCAAGAGACCCAGTACTTC. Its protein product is CASSFGMYQETQYF. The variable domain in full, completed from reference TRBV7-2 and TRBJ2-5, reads GAGVSQSPSNKVTEKGKDVELRCDPISGHTALYWYRQSLGQGLEFLIYFQGNSAPDKSGLPSDRFSAERTGGSVSTLTIQRTQQEDSAVYLCASSFGMYQETQYFGPGTRLLVL.

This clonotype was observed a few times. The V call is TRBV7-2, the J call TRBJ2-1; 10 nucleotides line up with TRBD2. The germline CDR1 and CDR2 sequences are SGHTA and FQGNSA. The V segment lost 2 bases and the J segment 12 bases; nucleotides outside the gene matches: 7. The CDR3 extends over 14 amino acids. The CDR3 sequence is CASSLPGLAHSQFF. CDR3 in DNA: TGTGCCAGCAGCTTACCGGGACTAGCGCACTCGCAGTTCTTC.

The CDR3 is CASSAVSTDTQYF. The CDR3 DNA is TGTGCCAGCAGTGCAGTGTCGACAGATACGCAGTATTTT. V usage is TRBV12-3 or TRBV12-4 and J usage is TRBJ2-3; the D is unclear. The CDR3 is made up of 13 amino acids. Trimming took 5 bases from V and 3 from J, leaving 9 bases between them.

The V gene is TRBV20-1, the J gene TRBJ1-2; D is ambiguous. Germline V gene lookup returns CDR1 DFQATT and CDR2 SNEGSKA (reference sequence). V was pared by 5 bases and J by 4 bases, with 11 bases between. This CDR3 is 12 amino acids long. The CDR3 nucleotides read TGCAGTGCTGATGGACGGACCTATGGCTACACCTTC. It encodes CSADGRTYGYTF.

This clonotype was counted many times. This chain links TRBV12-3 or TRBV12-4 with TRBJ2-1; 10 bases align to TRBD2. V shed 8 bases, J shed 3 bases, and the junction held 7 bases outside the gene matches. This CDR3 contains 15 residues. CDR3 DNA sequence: TGTGCCAGCCTGAAGAAGCGGGAGGGCTACAATGAGCAGTTCTTC. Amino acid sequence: CASLKKREGYNEQFF.

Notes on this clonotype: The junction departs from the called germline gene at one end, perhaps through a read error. Here the CDR3 reads CASSSTDRNYGHTF. The CDR3 DNA sequence: TGTGCCAGCAGTTCCACGGACAGAAACTATGGCCACACCTTC. The chain couples TRBV27 to TRBJ1-2; the D gene is possibly TRBD1 (6 bases). CDR3 length: 14 residues. CDR1 and CDR2 (germline): MNHEY, SMNVEV (reference sequence).

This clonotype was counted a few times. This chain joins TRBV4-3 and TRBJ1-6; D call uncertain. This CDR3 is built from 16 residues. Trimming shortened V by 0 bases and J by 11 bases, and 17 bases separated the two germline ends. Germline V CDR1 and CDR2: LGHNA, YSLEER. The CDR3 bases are TGCGCCAGCAGCCAAGATTTCGCATATGAAAGGGCACCCCTCCACTTT. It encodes CASSQDFAYERAPLHF.

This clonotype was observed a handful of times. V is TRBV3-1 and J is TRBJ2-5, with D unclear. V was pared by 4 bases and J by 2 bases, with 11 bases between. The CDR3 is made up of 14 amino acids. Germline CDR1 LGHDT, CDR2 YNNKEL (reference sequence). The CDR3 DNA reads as TGTGCCAGCAGCCCTCCCGGTGTTCAAGAGACCCAGTACTTC. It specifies CASSPPGVQETQYF.

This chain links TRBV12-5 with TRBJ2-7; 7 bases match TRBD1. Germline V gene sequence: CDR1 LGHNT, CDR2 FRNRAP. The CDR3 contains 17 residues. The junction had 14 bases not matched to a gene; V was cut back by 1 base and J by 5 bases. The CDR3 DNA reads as TGTGCTAGTGGTTTGGCTAGTTGGGGACACAGGGGCCACGAGCAGTACTTC. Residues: CASGLASWGHRGHEQYF.

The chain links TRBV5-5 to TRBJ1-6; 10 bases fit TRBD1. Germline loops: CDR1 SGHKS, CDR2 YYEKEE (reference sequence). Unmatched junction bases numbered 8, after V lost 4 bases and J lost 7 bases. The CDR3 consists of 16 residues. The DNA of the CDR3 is TGTGCCAGCAGCCCTTCGACAGGGGGCTCAAATTCACCCCTCCACTTT. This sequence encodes CASSPSTGGSNSPLHF.

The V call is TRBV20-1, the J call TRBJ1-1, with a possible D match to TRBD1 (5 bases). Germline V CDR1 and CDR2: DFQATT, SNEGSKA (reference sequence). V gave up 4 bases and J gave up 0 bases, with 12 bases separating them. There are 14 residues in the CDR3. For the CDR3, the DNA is TGCAGTGCTACAGGGAGAGCGATGAACACTGAAGCTTTCTTT. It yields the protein CSATGRAMNTEAFF.

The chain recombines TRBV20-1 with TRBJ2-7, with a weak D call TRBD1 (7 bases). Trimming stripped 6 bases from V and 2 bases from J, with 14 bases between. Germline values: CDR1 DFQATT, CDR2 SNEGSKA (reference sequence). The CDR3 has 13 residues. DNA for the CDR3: TGCAGTGCGAAGACAGGGAGGACCTACGAGCAGTACTTC. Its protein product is CSAKTGRTYEQYF.

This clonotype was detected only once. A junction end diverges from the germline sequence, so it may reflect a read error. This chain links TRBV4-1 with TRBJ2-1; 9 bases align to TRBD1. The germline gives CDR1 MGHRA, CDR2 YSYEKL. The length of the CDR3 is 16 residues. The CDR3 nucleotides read TGCGCCAGCAGCCAAGCTTCGGGACAGGGACACAATGAGCGGTTCTTC. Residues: CASSQASGQGHNERFF.

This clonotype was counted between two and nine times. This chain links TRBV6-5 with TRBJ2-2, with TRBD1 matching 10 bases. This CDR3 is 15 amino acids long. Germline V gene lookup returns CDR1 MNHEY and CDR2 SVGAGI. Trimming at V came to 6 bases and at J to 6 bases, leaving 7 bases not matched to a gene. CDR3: CASRWDRGGAGELFF. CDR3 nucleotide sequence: TGTGCCAGCAGGTGGGACAGGGGAGGCGCCGGGGAGCTGTTTTTT.

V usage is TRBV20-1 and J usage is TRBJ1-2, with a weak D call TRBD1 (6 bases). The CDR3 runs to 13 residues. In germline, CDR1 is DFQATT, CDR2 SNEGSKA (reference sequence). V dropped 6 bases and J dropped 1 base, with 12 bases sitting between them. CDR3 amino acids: CSALDSRNYGYTF. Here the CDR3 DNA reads TGCAGTGCCCTGGACAGTCGTAACTATGGCTACACCTTC.

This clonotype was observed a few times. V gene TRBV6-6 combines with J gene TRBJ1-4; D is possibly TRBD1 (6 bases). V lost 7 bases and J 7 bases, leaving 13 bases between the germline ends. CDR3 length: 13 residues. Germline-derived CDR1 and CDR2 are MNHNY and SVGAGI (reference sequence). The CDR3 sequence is CASTAGTFEKLFF. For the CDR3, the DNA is TGTGCCAGCACCGCAGGGACATTTGAAAAACTGTTTTTT.

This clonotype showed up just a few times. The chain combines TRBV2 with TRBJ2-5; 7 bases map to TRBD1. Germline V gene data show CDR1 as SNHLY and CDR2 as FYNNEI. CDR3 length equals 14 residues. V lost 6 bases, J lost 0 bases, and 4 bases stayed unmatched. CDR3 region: CASRGTVYQETQYF. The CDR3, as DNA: TGTGCCAGCAGGGGGACAGTGTACCAAGAGACCCAGTACTTC.

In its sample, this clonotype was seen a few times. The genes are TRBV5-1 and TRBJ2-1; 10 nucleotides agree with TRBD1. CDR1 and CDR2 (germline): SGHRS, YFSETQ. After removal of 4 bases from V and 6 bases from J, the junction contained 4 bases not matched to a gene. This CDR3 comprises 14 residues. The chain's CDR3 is CASSLRTGGNEQFF. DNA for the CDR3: TGCGCCAGCAGCCTACGGACAGGGGGCAATGAGCAGTTCTTC.